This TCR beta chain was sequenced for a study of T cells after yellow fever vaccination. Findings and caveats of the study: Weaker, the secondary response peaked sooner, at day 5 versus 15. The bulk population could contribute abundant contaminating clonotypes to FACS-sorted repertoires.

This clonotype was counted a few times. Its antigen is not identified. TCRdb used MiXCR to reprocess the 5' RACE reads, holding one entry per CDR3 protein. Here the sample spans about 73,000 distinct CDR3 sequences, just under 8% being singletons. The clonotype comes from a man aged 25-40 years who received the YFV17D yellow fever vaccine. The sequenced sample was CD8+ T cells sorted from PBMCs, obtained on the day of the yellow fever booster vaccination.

The chain's CDR3 is CASGLAGGAKNIQYF. CDR3 bases: TGTGCTAGTGGTTTGGCCGGGGGAGCCAAAAACATTCAGTACTTC. The chain is built from TRBV12-5 and TRBJ2-4, with a weak D call TRBD2 (6 bases). This CDR3 region has 15 residues. The V and J ends lost 1 base and 0 bases respectively, with 7 bases between them. Germline lookup yields CDR1 LGHNT and CDR2 FRNRAP.